This T cell receptor (beta chain) was documented in a study of vaccination and CD4 T cells after COVID-19. Study-level background: Drawing of post-COVID samples took place a median roughly 92 days after diagnosis (range 35 to 161). A CEFX pool, an HIV-1 Nef pool, or no peptide went to control cultures.

The germline gives CDR1 SGHRS, CDR2 YFSETQ. The CDR3 runs to 16 residues. V shed 4 bases, J shed 1 base, and the junction held 7 bases outside the gene matches. Scientists ran DNA taken from cultured CD4+ T cells through the Oncomine TCR Beta short-read assay for sequencing. Once CD4+ T cells had been cultured, genomic DNA was extracted from them. TCRdb itself ran the PCR reads through MiXCR, one entry per CDR3 protein. In the table there are around 19,000 distinct CDR3 sequences, over 50% of which are singletons. With respect to this clonotype: The antigen is not known.

The sample's treatment: roughly 11-day PBMC culture with coronavirus spike peptide pools or control peptides (ViraFEST assay). Sequenced material: CD4+ T cells from blood, cultured in vitro. This clonotype originated in a human donor who had recovered from COVID-19. V is TRBV5-1 and J is TRBJ1-2; 10 bases agree with TRBD1. The CDR3 is CASSTQTGGYNYGYTF. For the CDR3, the DNA is TGCGCCAGCAGCACCCAGACAGGGGGCTATAACTATGGCTACACCTTC.